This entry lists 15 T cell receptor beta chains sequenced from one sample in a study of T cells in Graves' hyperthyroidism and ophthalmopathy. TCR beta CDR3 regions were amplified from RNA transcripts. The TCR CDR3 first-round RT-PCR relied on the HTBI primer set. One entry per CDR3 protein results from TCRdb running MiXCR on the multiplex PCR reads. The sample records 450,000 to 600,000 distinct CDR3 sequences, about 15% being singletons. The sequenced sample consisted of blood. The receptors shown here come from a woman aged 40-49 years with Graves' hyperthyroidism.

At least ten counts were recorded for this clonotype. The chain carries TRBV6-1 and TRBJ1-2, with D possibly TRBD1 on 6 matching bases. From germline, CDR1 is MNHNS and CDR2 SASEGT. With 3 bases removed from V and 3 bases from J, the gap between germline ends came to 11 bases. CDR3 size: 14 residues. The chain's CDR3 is CASSEGGGDYGYTF. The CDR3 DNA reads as TGTGCCAGCAGTGAGGGGGGGGGCGACTATGGCTACACCTTC.

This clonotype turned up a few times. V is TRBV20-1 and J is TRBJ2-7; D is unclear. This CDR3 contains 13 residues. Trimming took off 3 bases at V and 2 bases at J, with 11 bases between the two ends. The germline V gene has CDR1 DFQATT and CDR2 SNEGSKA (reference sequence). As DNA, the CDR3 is TGCAGTGCTAGGTGGGTCGAAACCTACGAGCAGTACTTC. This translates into CSARWVETYEQYF.

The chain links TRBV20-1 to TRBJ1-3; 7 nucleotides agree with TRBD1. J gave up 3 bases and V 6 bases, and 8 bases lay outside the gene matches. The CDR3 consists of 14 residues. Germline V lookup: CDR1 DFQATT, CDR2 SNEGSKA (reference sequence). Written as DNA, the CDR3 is TGCAGTGCAACCGAGGGGGCTGGTGGAAACACCATATATTTT. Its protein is CSATEGAGGNTIYF.

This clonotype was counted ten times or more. DNA for the CDR3: TGTGCCAGCAGCGAGGGACTAGCTGCCGATGAGCAGTTCTTC. As protein: CASSEGLAADEQFF. The V gene is TRBV7-3, the J gene TRBJ2-1; 9 bases agree with TRBD2. CDR1 is SGHTA, CDR2 FQGTGA, per germline. The CDR3 covers 14 residues. The V and J ends lost 5 bases and 8 bases, in that order; junction bases with no gene match: 7.

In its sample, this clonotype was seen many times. The CDR3 nucleotides read TGTGCCAGCAGTTCCCGACAGGGGAAAGTAGCCAAAAACATTCAGTACTTC. This sequence encodes CASSSRQGKVAKNIQYF. The chain is built from TRBV27 and TRBJ2-4; 8 positions agree with TRBD1. The CDR3 loop spans 17 amino acids. V shed 4 bases, J shed 0 bases, and the junction held 8 bases outside the gene matches. Germline V CDR1 and CDR2: MNHEY, SMNVEV (reference sequence).

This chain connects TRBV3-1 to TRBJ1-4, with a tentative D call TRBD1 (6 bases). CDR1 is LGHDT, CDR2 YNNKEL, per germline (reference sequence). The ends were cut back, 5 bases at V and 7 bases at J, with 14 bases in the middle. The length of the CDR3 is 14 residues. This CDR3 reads CASSIGGGREKLFF. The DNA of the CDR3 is TGTGCCAGCAGCATAGGAGGGGGGCGTGAAAAACTGTTTTTT. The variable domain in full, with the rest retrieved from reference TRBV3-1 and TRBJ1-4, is DTAVSQTPKYLVTQMGNDKSIKCEQNLGHDTMYWYKQDSKKFLKIMFSYNNKELIINETVPNRFSPKSPDKAHLNLHINSLELGDSAVYFCASSIGGGREKLFFGSGTQLSVL.

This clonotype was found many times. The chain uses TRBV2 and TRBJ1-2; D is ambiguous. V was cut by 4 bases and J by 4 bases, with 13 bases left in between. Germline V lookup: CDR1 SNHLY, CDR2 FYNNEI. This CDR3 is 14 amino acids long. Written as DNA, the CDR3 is TGTGCCAGCAGTGTTGGCGGAGCTGCCTATGGCTACACCTTC. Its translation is CASSVGGAAYGYTF. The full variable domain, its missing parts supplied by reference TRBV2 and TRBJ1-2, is EPEVTQTPSHQVTQMGQEVILRCVPISNHLYFYWYRQILGQKVEFLVSFYNNEISEKSEIFDDQFSVERPDGSNFTLKIRSTKLEDSAMYFCASSVGGAAYGYTFGSGTRLTVV.

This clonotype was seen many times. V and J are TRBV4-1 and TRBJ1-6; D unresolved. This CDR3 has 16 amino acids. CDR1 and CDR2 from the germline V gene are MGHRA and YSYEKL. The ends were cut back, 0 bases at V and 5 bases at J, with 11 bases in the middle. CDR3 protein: CASSQDGGQNNSPLHF. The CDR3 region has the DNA TGCGCCAGCAGCCAAGACGGCGGGCAGAATAATTCACCCCTCCACTTT.

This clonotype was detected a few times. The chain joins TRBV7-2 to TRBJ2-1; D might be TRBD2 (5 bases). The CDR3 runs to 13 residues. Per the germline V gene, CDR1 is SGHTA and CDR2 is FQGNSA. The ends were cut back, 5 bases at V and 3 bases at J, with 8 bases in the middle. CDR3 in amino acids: CASSIRDYNEQFF. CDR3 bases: TGTGCCAGCAGCATCCGGGACTACAATGAGCAGTTCTTC.

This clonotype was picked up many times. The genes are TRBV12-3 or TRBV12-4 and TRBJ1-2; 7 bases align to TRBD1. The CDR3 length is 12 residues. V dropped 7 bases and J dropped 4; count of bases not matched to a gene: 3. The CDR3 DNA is TGTGCCAGCACAACAGGGGCCTATGGCTACACCTTC. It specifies CASTTGAYGYTF.

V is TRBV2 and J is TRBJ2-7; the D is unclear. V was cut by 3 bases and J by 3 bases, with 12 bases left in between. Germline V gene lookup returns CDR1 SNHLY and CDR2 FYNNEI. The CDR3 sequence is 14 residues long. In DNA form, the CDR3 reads TGTGCCAGCAGTGAGGGCCAGATTCACTACGAGCAGTACTTC. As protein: CASSEGQIHYEQYF. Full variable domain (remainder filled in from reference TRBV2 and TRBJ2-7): EPEVTQTPSHQVTQMGQEVILRCVPISNHLYFYWYRQILGQKVEFLVSFYNNEISEKSEIFDDQFSVERPDGSNFTLKIRSTKLEDSAMYFCASSEGQIHYEQYFGPGTRLTVT.

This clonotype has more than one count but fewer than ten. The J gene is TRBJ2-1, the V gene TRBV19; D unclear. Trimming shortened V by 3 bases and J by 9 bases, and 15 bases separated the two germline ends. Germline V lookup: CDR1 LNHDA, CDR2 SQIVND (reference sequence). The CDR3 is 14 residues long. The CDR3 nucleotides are TGTGCCAGTAGTATCCTGGGGAAGAAGGGTGAGCAGTTCTTC. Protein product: CASSILGKKGEQFF. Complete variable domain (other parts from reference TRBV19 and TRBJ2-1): DGGITQSPKYLFRKEGQNVTLSCEQNLNHDAMYWYRQDPGQGLRLIYYSQIVNDFQKGDIAEGYSVSREKKESFPLTVTSAQKNPTAFYLCASSILGKKGEQFFGPGTRLTVL.

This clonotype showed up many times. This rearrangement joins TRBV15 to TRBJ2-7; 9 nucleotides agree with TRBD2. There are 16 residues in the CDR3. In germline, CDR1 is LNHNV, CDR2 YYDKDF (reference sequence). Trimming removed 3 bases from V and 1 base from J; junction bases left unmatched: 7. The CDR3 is CATSRIAGERSYEQYF. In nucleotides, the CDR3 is TGTGCCACCAGCAGGATAGCGGGAGAGAGGTCCTACGAGCAGTACTTC.

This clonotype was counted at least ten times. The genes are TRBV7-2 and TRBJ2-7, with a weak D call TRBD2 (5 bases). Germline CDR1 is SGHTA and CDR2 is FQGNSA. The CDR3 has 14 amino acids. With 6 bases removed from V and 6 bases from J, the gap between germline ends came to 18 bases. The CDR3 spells CASRRSHRTSEQYF. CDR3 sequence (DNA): TGTGCCAGCAGGCGGTCGCACCGGACTTCCGAGCAGTACTTC.

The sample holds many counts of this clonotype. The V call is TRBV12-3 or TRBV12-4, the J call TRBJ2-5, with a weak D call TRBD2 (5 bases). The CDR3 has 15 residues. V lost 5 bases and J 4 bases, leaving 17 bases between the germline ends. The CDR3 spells CASSDGRGRAETQYF. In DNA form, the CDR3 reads TGTGCCAGCAGTGACGGACGGGGAAGGGCAGAGACCCAGTACTTC.